These 9 T cell receptor beta chains came from one sample sequenced in a study of CD8+CD57+ T cells in acquired aplastic anemia (dated by TCRdb to 2017 to 2018). The sequencer listed for this sample is Illumina HiSeq 2000. Profiling of TCR beta VDJ combinations and CDR3 sequences used genomic DNA as the template. Using fastp at Q25 and MiXCR, TCRdb reprocessed the public reads and kept productive beta chains. Duplicate CDR3 protein sequences are folded into a single record with the most common DNA and genes. The sample yields 150,000 to 200,000 distinct CDR3 sequences; 64% were counted once. The ten largest clones represent 46% of the sample. The sample was sorted CD4+, CD8+, or CD8+CD57+ T cells (not recorded which) from PBMCs. These receptors originate from a human donor with severe aplastic anemia or a healthy control (not recorded which).

The genes are TRBV2 and TRBJ2-3; D is possibly TRBD1 (6 bases). Germline assignment: CDR1 SNHLY and CDR2 FYNNEI. Trimming took 4 bases from V and 1 from J, leaving 15 bases between them. This CDR3 comprises 16 residues. The DNA for the CDR3 is TGTGCCAGCAGTGCGGGGCAGGGGCTCGGCACAGATACGCAGTATTTT. Protein: CASSAGQGLGTDTQYF.

The V call is TRBV7-8, the J call TRBJ2-3, with 7 bases identical to TRBD2. V trimming: 5 bases; J trimming: 4 bases; junction bases outside the gene matches: 9. CDR3 length: 15 amino acids. Germline V gene data show CDR1 as SGHVS and CDR2 as FQNEAQ. The CDR3 protein is CASSIRLADPDTQYF. The DNA for the CDR3 is TGTGCCAGCAGCATCCGACTAGCAGATCCAGATACGCAGTATTTT.

This clonotype was seen at least ten times. The V gene is TRBV4-3, the J gene TRBJ2-7, with a possible D match to TRBD2 (6 bases). V was cut by 0 bases and J by 7 bases, with 19 bases left in between. CDR1 is LGHNA, CDR2 YSLEER, per germline. CDR3 size: 16 residues. CDR3 nucleotides: TGCGCCAGCAGCCAAGAACGGGGACTCCCCGCCCAGGAGCAGTACTTC. It codes for CASSQERGLPAQEQYF.

The chain is built from TRBV7-8 and TRBJ1-4; TRBD1 matches 9 bases. The germline V gene encodes CDR1 SGHVS and CDR2 FQNEAQ. The CDR3 contains 15 residues. J was trimmed by 7 bases and V by 5 bases; bases with no gene match: 8. CDR3 sequence reads: CASSHWDRVVEKLFF. CDR3 bases: TGTGCCAGCAGCCACTGGGACAGGGTGGTTGAAAAACTGTTTTTT.

This chain connects TRBV20-1 to TRBJ2-3, with TRBD1 matching over 8 bases. The CDR3 consists of 17 residues. V was clipped by 7 bases and J by 0 bases; unmatched bases: 15. Germline loops: CDR1 DFQATT, CDR2 SNEGSKA (reference sequence). The CDR3 is CSVSIGQGVSSTDTQYF. CDR3 nucleotides: TGCAGTGTTAGTATAGGACAGGGCGTTTCTAGCACAGATACGCAGTATTTT.

This clonotype was recorded only once. The J gene is TRBJ2-1, the V gene TRBV19, with D possibly matching TRBD1 (5 bases). The germline CDR1 and CDR2 sequences are LNHDA and SQIVND (reference sequence). V was shortened by 1 base and J by 4 bases, with 11 bases between the two germline ends. The CDR3 totals 15 residues. In DNA, the CDR3 is TGTGCCAGTAGTATAGCGGGCGGACAATACAATGAGCAGTTCTTC. This encodes CASSIAGGQYNEQFF.

The rearrangement uses TRBV19 and TRBJ1-1; D remains ambiguous. V dropped 3 bases and J dropped 5 bases, with 10 bases sitting between them. Germline assignment: CDR1 LNHDA and CDR2 SQIVND (reference sequence). The CDR3 totals 13 residues. CDR3 region: CASSIRGGTEAFF. The CDR3 bases are TGTGCCAGTAGTATCCGGGGTGGGACTGAAGCTTTCTTT.

The chain couples TRBV2 to TRBJ1-3, with D tentatively TRBD1 (6 bases). Germline CDR1 is SNHLY and CDR2 is FYNNEI. With 3 bases removed from V and 2 bases from J, the gap between germline ends came to 11 bases. The CDR3 is 15 amino acids. The CDR3: CASSEGGRPGNTIYF. DNA for the CDR3: TGTGCCAGCAGTGAGGGGGGGCGCCCTGGAAACACCATATATTTT.

For this clonotype: A read error may explain this, as a much larger clone is one base away. The gene calls are TRBV9 and TRBJ2-1, with TRBD1 matching over 9 bases. The V gene end was trimmed by 3 bases and the J gene end by 6 bases; junction bases not matched to a gene: 7. Per germline, CDR1 SGDLS and CDR2 YYNGEE. CDR3 length: 15 amino acids. The CDR3 DNA sequence: TGTGCCAGCAGCGCACAGGGGGCGGGTTGCAATGAGCAGTTCTTC. This gives the protein CASSAQGAGCNEQFF. Variable domain in full (rest from reference TRBV9 and TRBJ2-1): DSGVTQTPKHLITATGQRVTLRCSPRSGDLSVYWYQQSLDQGLQFLIQYYNGEERAKGNILERFSAQQFPDLHSELNLSSLELGDSALYFCASSAQGAGCNEQFFGPGTRLTVL.